These T cell receptor beta chains were read from a single sample in a study of blood T cell repertoires in COVID-19. Produced via immunoSEQ multiplex PCR; TCRdb's table is partial and in-frame only. The table records a few hundred thousand clones, roughly nine tenths of them present only once. Sample: PBMCs or T cells enriched from blood (not recorded which). The receptor source for this set is a human donor in a cohort exposed to, infected with or recovered from COVID-19 (not recorded which). The donor label of this sample is uncertain. CDR3s include the opening cysteine and the closing phenylalanine or tryptophan. D genes are given only for firm matches. Some rows mark clone size as missing; the rest say once, few, many or name a class of expanded clone.

V gene	clone size	D gene	J gene	CDR3 protein	CDR3 DNA
TRBV4-1	NA	TRBD1	TRBJ1-1	CASSQRQGKEAFF	TGCGCCAGCAGCCAGCGACAGGGCAAGGAAGCTTTCTTT
TRBV4-1	NA	TRBD1	TRBJ1-5	CASSRNTGQGVLDHQPQHF	TGCGCCAGCAGCCGGAATACGGGACAGGGGGTTCTAGACCATCAGCCCCAGCATTTT
TRBV5-4	NA	TRBD2	TRBJ2-3	CASSPGGLAGADTQYF	TGTGCCAGCAGCCCCGGTGGACTAGCGGGCGCAGATACGCAGTATTTT
TRBV27	NA	TRBD1	TRBJ2-1	CASSLNRGPYNEQFF	TGTGCCAGCAGTTTAAACAGGGGACCCTACAATGAGCAGTTCTTC
TRBV30	NA	TRBD1	TRBJ1-3	CAWGTASSGNTIYF	TGTGCCTGGGGGACAGCGAGCTCTGGAAACACCATATATTTT
TRBV6-5	NA	NA	TRBJ1-1	CASSYSSSGFGTEAFF	TGTGCCAGCAGTTACTCGAGCTCCGGGTTTGGTACTGAAGCTTTCTTT
TRBV19	NA	NA	TRBJ1-1	CASRGGAGRNTEAFF	TGTGCCAGTAGAGGGGGGGCTGGGAGGAACACTGAAGCTTTCTTT
TRBV30	NA	TRBD2	TRBJ2-3	CAWSRDGSGGTDTQYF	TGTGCCTGGAGTAGGGATGGGAGCGGGGGCACAGATACGCAGTATTTT
TRBV25-1	NA	NA	TRBJ1-4	CASSVGQGKLFF	TGTGCCAGCAGTGTGGGGCAAGGAAAACTGTTTTTT
TRBV7-8	NA	NA	TRBJ1-6	CASNLYGYRALHF	TGTGCCAGCAATTTGTATGGGTACAGGGCCCTCCACTTT
TRBV11-2	NA	NA	TRBJ2-7	CASSLGGRDTFYEQYF	TGTGCCAGCAGCTTAGGGGGCCGGGACACCTTCTACGAGCAGTACTTC
TRBV3-1/TRBV3-2	NA	TRBD1	TRBJ1-4	CASSLRQGSANEKLFF	TGTGCCAGCAGCCTTCGACAGGGATCGGCTAATGAAAAACTGTTTTTT
TRBV6-5	once	TRBD1	TRBJ1-2	CASRRTGLGYTF	TGTGCCAGCAGACGGACAGGTCTCGGCTACACCTTC
TRBV27	NA	NA	TRBJ1-1	CASRLLQSRDWGTEAFF	TGTGCCAGCAGGCTCCTCCAATCCAGGGATTGGGGCACTGAAGCTTTCTTT
TRBV11-2	NA	NA	TRBJ1-1	CASSRYITEAFF	TGTGCCAGCAGCCGATACATCACTGAAGCTTTCTTT
TRBV6-5	NA	NA	TRBJ2-1	CASSYSSRSEQFF	TGTGCCAGCAGTTACTCTTCCCGTAGCGAGCAGTTCTTC
TRBV12-5	once	NA	TRBJ1-6	CASGMTDSSPLHF	TGTGCTAGTGGCATGACAGATTCCTCACCCCTCCACTTT
TRBV7-2	NA	TRBD1	TRBJ2-3	CASSRDRGRADTQYF	TGTGCCAGCAGTCGGGACAGGGGGAGGGCGGATACGCAGTATTTT
TRBV7-3	few	NA	TRBJ1-1	CASSRGSNTEAFF	TGTGCCAGCAGCCGGGGGAGCAACACTGAAGCTTTCTTT
TRBV18	NA	TRBD1	TRBJ1-4	CASSQRGLGEKLFF	TGTGCCAGCTCCCAAAGGGGGCTGGGTGAAAAACTGTTTTTT
TRBV18	NA	TRBD2	TRBJ2-2	CASSPAPSGGTGELFF	TGTGCCAGCTCACCGGCTCCGTCGGGGGGCACCGGGGAGCTGTTTTTT
TRBV9	NA	NA	TRBJ1-2	CASSVDSGPNYGYTF	TGTGCCAGCAGCGTAGATTCAGGGCCTAACTATGGCTACACCTTC
TRBV5-1	NA	TRBD1	TRBJ1-2	CASSLEGGDYTF	TGCGCCAGCAGCTTGGAAGGGGGCGACTACACCTTC
TRBV25-1	NA	TRBD1	TRBJ1-2	CASSERQGEGYTF	TGTGCCAGCAGTGAAAGGCAGGGGGAAGGCTACACCTTC
TRBV5-4	NA	TRBD1	TRBJ1-3	CASSLSGGLAGNTIYF	TGTGCCAGCAGCTTGTCAGGGGGGCTCGCTGGAAACACCATATATTTT
TRBV21-1	once	NA	TRBJ1-3	CASSRGGTWENTIYF	TGTGCCAGCAGCAGGGGGGGGACCTGGGAAAACACCATATATTTT
TRBV4-2	NA	NA	TRBJ2-5	CASSQEESSQETQYF	TGTGCCAGCAGCCAAGAGGAGTCTTCCCAAGAGACCCAGTACTTC
TRBV30	once	TRBD1	TRBJ1-5	CAWSAGQGYSNQPQHF	TGTGCCTGGAGTGCGGGACAGGGGTACAGCAATCAGCCCCAGCATTTT
TRBV27	NA	NA	TRBJ1-6	CASSWGQDNSPLHF	TGTGCCAGCAGTTGGGGGCAAGATAATTCACCCCTCCACTTT
TRBV11-1	NA	TRBD2	TRBJ2-5	CATTRLAGGETQYF	TGTGCCACCACCAGACTAGCGGGGGGAGAGACCCAGTACTTC
TRBV7-3	NA	NA	TRBJ2-2	CASSSDRTTGELFF	TGTGCCAGCAGCTCAGACAGAACCACCGGGGAGCTGTTTTTT
TRBV2	NA	NA	TRBJ1-6	CASSEATGYNSPLHF	TGTGCCAGCAGTGAAGCGACAGGCTATAATTCACCCCTCCACTTT
TRBV4-1	NA	NA	TRBJ1-3	CASSQVQRKNPGNTIYF	TGCGCCAGCAGCCAAGTCCAGCGAAAGAACCCTGGAAACACCATATATTTT
TRBV10-3	NA	TRBD1	TRBJ1-3	CAIRDRAGNTIYF	TGTGCCATCAGGGACAGGGCTGGAAACACCATATATTTT
TRBV19	NA	TRBD1	TRBJ1-4	CAIGRGQANEKLFF	TGTGCCATAGGGAGAGGACAGGCCAATGAAAAACTGTTTTTT
TRBV10-1	NA	NA	TRBJ2-7	CASSESRTPYEQYF	TGCGCCAGCAGTGAGTCCCGGACACCCTACGAGCAGTACTTC
TRBV19	once	NA	TRBJ1-5	CASRPNGRSGQPQHF	TGTGCCAGTAGGCCCAATGGGAGGAGCGGGCAGCCCCAGCATTTT
TRBV5-4	NA	TRBD1	TRBJ1-4	CASSRDRGTNEKLFF	TGTGCCAGCAGCCGTGACAGGGGAACTAATGAAAAACTGTTTTTT
TRBV10-3	NA	TRBD1	TRBJ1-4	CAISEGQGEEKLFF	TGTGCCATCAGTGAGGGACAGGGGGAAGAAAAACTGTTTTTT
TRBV24-1	NA	NA	TRBJ1-1	CATSDFRGTEAFF	TGTGCCACCAGTGATTTTCGGGGAACTGAAGCTTTCTTT
TRBV5-6	once	NA	TRBJ1-1	CASRYKLGQQSTEAFF	TGTGCCAGCAGATACAAGTTGGGGCAGCAGTCCACTGAAGCTTTCTTT
TRBV19	NA	NA	TRBJ1-1	CASSPGFNTEAFF	TGTGCCAGTAGTCCAGGGTTTAACACTGAAGCTTTCTTT
TRBV7-9	NA	TRBD1	TRBJ1-5	CASRGDSGNQPQHF	TGTGCCAGCAGGGGGGACAGTGGAAATCAGCCCCAGCATTTT
TRBV4-1	NA	NA	TRBJ1-3	CASSQDDSAGNTIYF	TGCGCCAGCAGCCAGGACGACAGCGCTGGAAACACCATATATTTT
TRBV5-1	NA	NA	TRBJ1-1	CASSLDGTEAFF	TGCGCCAGCAGCTTGGACGGGACTGAAGCTTTCTTT
TRBV14	NA	TRBD1	TRBJ1-6	CASSQEPGQDINSPLHF	TGTGCCAGCAGCCAAGAGCCCGGACAGGATATAAATTCACCCCTCCACTTT
TRBV7-9	NA	NA	TRBJ2-7	CASSHNRESEQYF	TGTGCCAGCAGCCATAACAGGGAATCCGAGCAGTACTTC
TRBV7-7	NA	NA	TRBJ2-1	CASSSGGSSYNEQFF	TGTGCCAGCAGCTCAGGGGGGAGCTCCTACAATGAGCAGTTCTTC
TRBV10-3	NA	NA	TRBJ1-3	CAIEQGMGNTIYF	TGTGCCATCGAACAGGGAATGGGAAACACCATATATTTT
TRBV5-1	NA	TRBD2	TRBJ2-7	CASSSRTSPNEQYF	TGCGCCAGCAGCTCCCGGACTAGTCCAAACGAGCAGTACTTC
TRBV7-2	once	TRBD1	TRBJ1-2	CASSLRQGILNYGYTF	TGTGCCAGCAGCTTAAGACAGGGGATTTTAAACTATGGCTACACCTTC
TRBV5-1	NA	TRBD1	TRBJ2-1	CASSRTGQGLYDEQFF	TGCGCCAGCAGCAGAACGGGACAGGGGCTGTACGATGAGCAGTTCTTC
TRBV27	NA	TRBD1	TRBJ1-5	CASRPLGQGAIPNQPQHF	TGTGCCAGCAGGCCATTAGGACAGGGGGCTATTCCCAATCAGCCCCAGCATTTT